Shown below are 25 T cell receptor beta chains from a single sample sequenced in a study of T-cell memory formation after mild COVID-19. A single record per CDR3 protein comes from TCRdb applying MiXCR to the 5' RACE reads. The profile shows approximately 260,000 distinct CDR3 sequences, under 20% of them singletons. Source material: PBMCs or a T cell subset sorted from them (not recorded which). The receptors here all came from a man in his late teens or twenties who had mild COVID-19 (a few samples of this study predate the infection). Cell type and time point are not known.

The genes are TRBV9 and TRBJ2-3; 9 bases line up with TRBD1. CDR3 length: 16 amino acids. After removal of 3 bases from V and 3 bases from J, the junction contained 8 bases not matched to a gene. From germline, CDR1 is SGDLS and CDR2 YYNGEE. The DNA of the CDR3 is TGTGCCAGCAGCGCCGGGACAGGGCAACGGACAGATACGCAGTATTTT. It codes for CASSAGTGQRTDTQYF. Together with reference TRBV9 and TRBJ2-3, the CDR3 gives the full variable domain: DSGVTQTPKHLITATGQRVTLRCSPRSGDLSVYWYQQSLDQGLQFLIQYYNGEERAKGNILERFSAQQFPDLHSELNLSSLELGDSALYFCASSAGTGQRTDTQYFGPGTRLTVL.

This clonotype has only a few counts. The CDR3 DNA reads as TGCAGTGCTTTAGACAGGGGAGAAGGCTACACCTTC. The encoded protein is CSALDRGEGYTF. The chain joins TRBV20-1 to TRBJ1-2; 8 positions agree with TRBD1. Trimming cost V 5 bases and J 8 bases; bases outside gene matches: 7. This CDR3 spans 12 amino acids. Germline V gene sequence: CDR1 DFQATT, CDR2 SNEGSKA (reference sequence).

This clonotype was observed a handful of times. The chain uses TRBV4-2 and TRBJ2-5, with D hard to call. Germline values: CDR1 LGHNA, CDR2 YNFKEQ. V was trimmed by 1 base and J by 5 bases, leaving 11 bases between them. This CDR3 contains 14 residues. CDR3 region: CASSQARNTETQYF. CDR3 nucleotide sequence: TGTGCCAGCAGCCAAGCCCGTAATACGGAGACCCAGTACTTC.

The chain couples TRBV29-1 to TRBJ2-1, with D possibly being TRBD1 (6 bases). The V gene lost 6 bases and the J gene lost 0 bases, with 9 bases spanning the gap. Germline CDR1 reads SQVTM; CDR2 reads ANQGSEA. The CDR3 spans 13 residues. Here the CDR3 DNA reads TGCAGCGTAAAGACAGGCTCCTACAATGAGCAGTTCTTC. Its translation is CSVKTGSYNEQFF.

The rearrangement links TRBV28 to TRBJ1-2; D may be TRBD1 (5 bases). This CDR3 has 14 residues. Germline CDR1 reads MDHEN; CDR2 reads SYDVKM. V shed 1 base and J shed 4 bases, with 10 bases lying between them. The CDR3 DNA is TGTGCCAGCAGTTTATCGGCAGGGATCTATGGCTACACCTTC. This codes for CASSLSAGIYGYTF.

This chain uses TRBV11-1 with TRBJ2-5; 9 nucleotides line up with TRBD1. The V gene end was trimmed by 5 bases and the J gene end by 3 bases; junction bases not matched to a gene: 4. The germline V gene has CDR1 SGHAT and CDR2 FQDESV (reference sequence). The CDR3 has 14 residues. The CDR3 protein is CASSPGTGKETQYF. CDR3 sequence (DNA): TGTGCCAGCAGCCCCGGGACAGGGAAAGAGACCCAGTACTTC.

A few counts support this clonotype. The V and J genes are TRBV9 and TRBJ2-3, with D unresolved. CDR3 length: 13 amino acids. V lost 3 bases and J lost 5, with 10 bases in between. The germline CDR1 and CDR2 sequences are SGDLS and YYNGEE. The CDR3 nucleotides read TGTGCCAGCAGCGCCACCGTACTAGATACGCAGTATTTT. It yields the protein CASSATVLDTQYF.

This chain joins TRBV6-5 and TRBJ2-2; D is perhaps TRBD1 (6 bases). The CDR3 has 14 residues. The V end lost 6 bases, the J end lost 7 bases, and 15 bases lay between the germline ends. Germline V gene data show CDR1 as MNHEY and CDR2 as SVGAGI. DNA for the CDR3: TGTGCCAGCAGCCCCATACAGGGAGACGGGGAGCTGTTTTTT. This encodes CASSPIQGDGELFF.

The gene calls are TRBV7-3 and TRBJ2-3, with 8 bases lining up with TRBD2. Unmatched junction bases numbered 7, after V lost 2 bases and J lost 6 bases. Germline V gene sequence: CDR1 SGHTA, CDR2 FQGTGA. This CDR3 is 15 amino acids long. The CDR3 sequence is CASSLGVAGRDTQYF. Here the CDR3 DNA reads TGTGCCAGCAGCTTAGGGGTAGCGGGGAGGGATACGCAGTATTTT.

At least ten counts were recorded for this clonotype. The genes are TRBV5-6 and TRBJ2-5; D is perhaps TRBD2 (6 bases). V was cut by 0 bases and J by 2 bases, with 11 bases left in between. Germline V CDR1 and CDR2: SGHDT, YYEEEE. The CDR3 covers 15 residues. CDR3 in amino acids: CASSLGPGGQETQYF. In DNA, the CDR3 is TGTGCCAGCAGCTTGGGGCCTGGGGGGCAAGAGACCCAGTACTTC.

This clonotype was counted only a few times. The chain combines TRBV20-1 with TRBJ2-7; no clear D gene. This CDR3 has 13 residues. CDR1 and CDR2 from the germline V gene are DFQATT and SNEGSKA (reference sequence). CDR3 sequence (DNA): TGCAGTGCTAGAGATAGGGTCTCCTGCGAGCAGTACGTC. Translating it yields CSARDRVSCEQYV.

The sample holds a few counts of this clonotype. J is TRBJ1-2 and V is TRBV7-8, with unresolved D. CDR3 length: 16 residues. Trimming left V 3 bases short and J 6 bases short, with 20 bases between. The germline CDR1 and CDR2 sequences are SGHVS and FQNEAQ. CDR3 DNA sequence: TGTGCCAGCAGCTTCGCCCGACTCGGTGGCTCTGATGGCTACACCTTC. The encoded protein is CASSFARLGGSDGYTF.

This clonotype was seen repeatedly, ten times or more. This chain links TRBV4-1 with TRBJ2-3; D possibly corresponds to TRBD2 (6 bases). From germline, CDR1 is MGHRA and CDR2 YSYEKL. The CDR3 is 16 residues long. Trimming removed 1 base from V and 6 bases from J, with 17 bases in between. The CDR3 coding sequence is TGCGCCAGCAGCCAAGGGGGTTGGGGACTTCTTGATACGCAGTATTTT. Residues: CASSQGGWGLLDTQYF.

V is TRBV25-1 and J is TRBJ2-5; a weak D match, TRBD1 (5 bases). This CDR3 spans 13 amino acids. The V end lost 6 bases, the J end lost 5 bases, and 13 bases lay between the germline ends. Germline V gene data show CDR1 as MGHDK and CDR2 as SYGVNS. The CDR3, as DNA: TGTGCCAGCAGCACAGGTCAGGTGGAGACCCAGTACTTC. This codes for CASSTGQVETQYF.

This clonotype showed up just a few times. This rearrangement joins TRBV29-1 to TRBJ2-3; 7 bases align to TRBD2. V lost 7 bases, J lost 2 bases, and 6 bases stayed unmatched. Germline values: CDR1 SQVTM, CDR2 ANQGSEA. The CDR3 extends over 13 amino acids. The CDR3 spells CSGRRGFTDTQYF. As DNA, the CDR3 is TGCAGCGGTAGGCGGGGGTTCACAGATACGCAGTATTTT.

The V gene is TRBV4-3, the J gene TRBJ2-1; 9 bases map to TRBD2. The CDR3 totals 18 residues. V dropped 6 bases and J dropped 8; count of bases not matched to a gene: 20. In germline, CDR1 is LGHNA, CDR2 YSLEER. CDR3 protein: CASSPPVVGGGAVDEQFF. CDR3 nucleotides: TGCGCCAGCAGTCCTCCCGTGGTCGGCGGGGGGGCCGTGGATGAGCAGTTCTTC.

CDR3 nucleotides: TGTGCCAGCAGCAAAGGGGAGGGGGCTCGACACGAGCAGTACTTC. As protein: CASSKGEGARHEQYF. The chain is built from TRBV21-1 and TRBJ2-7; no check of the table's D call, TRBD1, against the DNA was made. TRBV21-1 is classified as a pseudogene. The CDR3 length is 15 residues.

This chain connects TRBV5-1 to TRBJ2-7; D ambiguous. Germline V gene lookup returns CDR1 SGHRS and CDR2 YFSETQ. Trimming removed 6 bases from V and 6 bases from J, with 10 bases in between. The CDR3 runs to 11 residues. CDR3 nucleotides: TGCGCCAGCAACTGGTTGGGCGAGCAGTACTTC. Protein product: CASNWLGEQYF.

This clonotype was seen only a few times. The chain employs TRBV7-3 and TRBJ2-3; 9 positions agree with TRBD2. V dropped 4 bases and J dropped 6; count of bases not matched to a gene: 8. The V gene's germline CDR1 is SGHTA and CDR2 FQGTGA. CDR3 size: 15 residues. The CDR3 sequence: CASSSNSGGSDTQYF. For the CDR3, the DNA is TGTGCCAGCAGCTCGAATAGCGGGGGCTCCGATACGCAGTATTTT.

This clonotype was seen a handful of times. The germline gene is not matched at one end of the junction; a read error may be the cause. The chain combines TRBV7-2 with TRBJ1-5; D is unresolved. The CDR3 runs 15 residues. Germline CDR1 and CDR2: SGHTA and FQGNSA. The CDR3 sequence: CASSLALFTDQPQHF. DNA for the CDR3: TGTGCCAGCAGCTTAGCCTTATTTACCGATCAACCCCAGCATTTT.

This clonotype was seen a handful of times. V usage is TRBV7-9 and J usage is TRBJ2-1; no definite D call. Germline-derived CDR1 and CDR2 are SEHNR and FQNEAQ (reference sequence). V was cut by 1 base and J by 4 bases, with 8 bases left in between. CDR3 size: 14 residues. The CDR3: CASSLETNYNEQFF. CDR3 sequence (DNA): TGTGCCAGCAGCTTAGAGACAAATTACAATGAGCAGTTCTTC.

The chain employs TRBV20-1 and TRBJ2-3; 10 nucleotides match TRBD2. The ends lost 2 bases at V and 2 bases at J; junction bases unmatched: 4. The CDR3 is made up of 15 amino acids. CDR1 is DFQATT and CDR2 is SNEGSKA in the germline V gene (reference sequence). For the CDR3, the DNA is TGCAGTGCTAGAAGGACTAGCGGCGCCACAGATACGCAGTATTTT. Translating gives CSARRTSGATDTQYF.

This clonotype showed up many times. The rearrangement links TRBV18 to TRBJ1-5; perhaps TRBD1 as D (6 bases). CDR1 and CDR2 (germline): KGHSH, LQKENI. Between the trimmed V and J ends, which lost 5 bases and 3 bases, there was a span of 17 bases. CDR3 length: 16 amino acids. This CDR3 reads CASSTGGTNNNQPQHF. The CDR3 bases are TGTGCCAGCTCAACCGGGGGGACAAATAACAATCAGCCCCAGCATTTT. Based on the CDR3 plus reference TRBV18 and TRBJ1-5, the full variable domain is NAGVMQNPRHLVRRRGQEARLRCSPMKGHSHVYWYRQLPEEGLKFMVYLQKENIIDESGMPKERFSAEFPKEGPSILRIQQVVRGDSAAYFCASSTGGTNNNQPQHFGDGTRLSIL.

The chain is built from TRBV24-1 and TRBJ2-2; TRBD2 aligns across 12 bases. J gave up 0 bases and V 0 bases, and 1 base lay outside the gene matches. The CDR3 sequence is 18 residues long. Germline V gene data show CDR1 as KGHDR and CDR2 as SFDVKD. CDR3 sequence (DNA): TGTGCCACCAGTGATTTGCCTAGCGGGGGGGCGAACACCGGGGAGCTGTTTTTT. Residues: CATSDLPSGGANTGELFF.

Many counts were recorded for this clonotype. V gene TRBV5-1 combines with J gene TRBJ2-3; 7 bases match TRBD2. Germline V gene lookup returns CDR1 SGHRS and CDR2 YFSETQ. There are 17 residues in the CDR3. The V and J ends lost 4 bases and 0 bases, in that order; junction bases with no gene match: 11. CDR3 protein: CASSVDYGTTSTDTQYF. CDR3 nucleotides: TGCGCCAGCAGCGTTGATTACGGGACTACTAGCACAGATACGCAGTATTTT.